The 8 T cell receptor beta chains below come from one sample, sequenced in a study of Graves' ophthalmopathy and Graves' hyperthyroidism. Amplifying from RNA transcripts, the study obtained TCR beta CDR3 regions. First-round RT-PCR employed HTBI primers, with a second-round multiplex PCR after it. TCRdb reprocessed the multiplex PCR reads via MiXCR and lists one record per CDR3 protein. The sample has 300,000 to 350,000 distinct CDR3 sequences, about a sixth seen once; the top ten hold roughly an eighth. The material sequenced was peripheral blood. The receptors originated from an adult man with Graves' ophthalmopathy.

This clonotype was counted many times. This rearrangement joins TRBV9 to TRBJ2-6; D is uncertain. The CDR3 totals 15 residues. V lost 0 bases to trimming and J lost 2 bases, with 6 bases between them. CDR1 and CDR2 (germline): SGDLS, YYNGEE. The CDR3 loop reads CASSVGGTGANVLTF. As DNA, the CDR3 is TGTGCCAGCAGCGTAGGGGGAACTGGGGCCAACGTCCTGACTTTC.

This clonotype was seen repeatedly, ten times or more. V gene TRBV28 combines with J gene TRBJ2-7; 7 bases line up with TRBD2. The V gene's germline CDR1 is MDHEN and CDR2 SYDVKM. This CDR3 region has 13 residues. The ends lost 5 bases at V and 7 bases at J; junction bases unmatched: 8. For the CDR3, the DNA is TGTGCCAGCAGTACGCCCGGGGGGAGGGAGCAGTACTTC. Amino acid sequence: CASSTPGGREQYF.

In its sample, this clonotype was seen many times. The V gene is TRBV12-3 or TRBV12-4, the J gene TRBJ1-1, with D possibly being TRBD1 (5 bases). Trimming took off 7 bases at V and 0 bases at J, with 18 bases between the two ends. The CDR3 has 16 amino acids. CDR3 in amino acids: CASTLGLPIMNTEAFF. The CDR3 DNA sequence: TGTGCCAGCACCTTGGGACTGCCGATCATGAACACTGAAGCTTTCTTT.

This clonotype was found many times. The genes are TRBV27 and TRBJ1-1; D remains ambiguous. CDR3 length: 16 amino acids. The V gene lost 6 bases and the J gene lost 4 bases, with 21 bases spanning the gap. The germline V gene encodes CDR1 MNHEY and CDR2 SMNVEV (reference sequence). This chain's CDR3 is CASSTKLTYTFTEAFF. The CDR3 nucleotides are TGTGCCAGCAGCACGAAATTAACTTACACCTTCACTGAAGCTTTCTTT.

About this clonotype: The junction departs from the called germline gene at one end, perhaps through a read error. The rearrangement uses TRBV2 and TRBJ2-2; perhaps TRBD2 as D (5 bases). This CDR3 has 17 amino acids. The germline V gene encodes CDR1 SNHLY and CDR2 FYNNEI. CDR3 sequence (DNA): TGTGCCAGCAGTGAAGCGCTTGGAGAGCGCAACACCGGGGAGCTGTATTTT. This sequence encodes CASSEALGERNTGELYF.

In its sample, this clonotype was seen many times. The chain links TRBV7-9 to TRBJ2-2; 7 nucleotides align to TRBD1. Unmatched junction bases numbered 7, after V lost 4 bases and J lost 2 bases. Germline V gene sequence: CDR1 SEHNR, CDR2 FQNEAQ (reference sequence). This CDR3 has 16 amino acids. The CDR3 protein is CASSSRRGPNTGELFF. In DNA, the CDR3 is TGTGCCAGCAGCTCAAGAAGGGGGCCCAACACCGGGGAGCTGTTTTTT.

This clonotype has ten or more counts. This rearrangement joins TRBV29-1 to TRBJ2-7; no firm D call. CDR1 SQVTM and CDR2 ANQGSEA come from the germline V gene. This CDR3 region has 9 residues. Trimming removed 7 bases at V and 3 bases at J, with 4 bases between. CDR3 region: CSGHYEQYF. The CDR3 region has the DNA TGCAGCGGCCACTACGAGCAGTACTTC.

The V and J genes are TRBV6-5 and TRBJ1-1; 7 bases fit TRBD1. This CDR3 has 12 residues. CDR1 and CDR2 (germline): MNHEY, SVGAGI. Losses at the gene ends were 4 bases for V and 8 bases for J; bases not matched to a gene: 4. CDR3 DNA: TGTGCCAGCAGTTTCGGGACAGCAGAAGCTTTCTTT. Protein: CASSFGTAEAFF.